The 13 T cell receptor beta chains in this list originate from one sample, sequenced in a study of T cells in tuberculosis. Time point reported: new active TB diagnosis, blood taken before or within 7 days of starting treatment. Sequencing used immunoSEQ multiplex PCR; TCRdb keeps in-frame clones, though not all of them. The top ten hold approximately 6.8% of the sample, which has over 25,000 clones, 92% seen once. The specimen was PBMCs, collected at tuberculosis diagnosis. Receptors originate from an adult with tuberculosis. Some clones in this sample may be carry-over from other donors' samples.

The V gene is TRBV6-1, the J gene TRBJ2-7; no clear D. The V gene lost 1 base and the J gene lost 10 bases, with 14 bases spanning the gap. The CDR3 sequence is 13 residues long. Germline assignment: CDR1 MNHNS and CDR2 SASEGT. In DNA form, the CDR3 reads TGTGCCAGCAGTGAAGTATGGCTCGTCGAACAGTACTTC. This sequence encodes CASSEVWLVEQYF.

V gene TRBV18 combines with J gene TRBJ1-2; D is unresolved. The CDR3 contains 13 residues. Per germline, CDR1 KGHSH and CDR2 LQKENI. Trimming pared 2 bases from V and 8 bases from J, leaving 12 bases between. CDR3 sequence (DNA): TGTGCCAGCTCACCATTTCAGGAACGCGGCTACACCTTC. Translating it yields CASSPFQERGYTF.

The chain combines TRBV29-1 with TRBJ1-1, with unresolved D. Trimming took 3 bases from V and 8 from J, leaving 7 bases between them. Germline-derived CDR1 and CDR2 are SQVTM and ANQGSEA. This CDR3 region has 10 residues. Here the CDR3 DNA reads TGCAGCGTTGATGGCAGGGAAGCTTTCTTT. It yields the protein CSVDGREAFF.

This clone was observed once. The chain is built from TRBV18 and TRBJ2-7, with TRBD1 identical over 8 bases. The CDR3 covers 15 residues. Per the germline V gene, CDR1 is KGHSH and CDR2 is LQKENI. V gave up 6 bases and J gave up 4 bases; unmatched junction bases: 11. As DNA, the CDR3 is TGTGCCAGCTCTCTCGGACAGGGACCGGCTTACGAGCAGTACTTC. Protein sequence: CASSLGQGPAYEQYF.

CDR3 region: CASSEYLHTGELFF. CDR3 bases: TGTGCCAGCAGTGAGTACTTACACACCGGGGAGCTGTTTTTT. The rearrangement joins TRBV6-1 to TRBJ2-2; D unclear. Per the germline V gene, CDR1 is MNHNS and CDR2 is SASEGT. Trimming shortened V by 3 bases and J by 3 bases, and 8 bases separated the two germline ends. The CDR3 is 14 residues long.

The V gene is TRBV18, the J gene TRBJ1-1, with a tentative D call TRBD1 (5 bases). The CDR3 contains 13 residues. The V end was cut by 5 bases, the J end by 4 bases, with 11 bases between. The germline V gene has CDR1 KGHSH and CDR2 LQKENI. The CDR3 reads CASSFLGGTEAFF. CDR3 DNA: TGTGCCAGCTCATTTTTGGGGGGCACTGAAGCTTTCTTT.

The J gene is TRBJ2-3, the V gene TRBV4-1; 7 nucleotides agree with TRBD1. This CDR3 is built from 16 residues. Trimming removed 2 bases from V and 1 base from J; junction bases left unmatched: 6. Per germline, CDR1 MGHRA and CDR2 YSYEKL. CDR3 nucleotides: TGCGCCAGCAGCCAACCTCGACAGGGCCGCACAGATACGCAGTATTTT. Amino acid sequence: CASSQPRQGRTDTQYF.

The table lists this clone with a count of one. The V call is TRBV11-2, the J call TRBJ2-7; no clear D gene. Trimming cost V 1 base and J 2 bases, with 9 bases left between them. The germline gives CDR1 SGHAT, CDR2 FQNNGV. The CDR3 contains 14 residues. The CDR3 DNA sequence: TGTGCCAGCAGCTTAGGCTTGGGCACCTACGAGCAGTACTTC. Amino acid sequence: CASSLGLGTYEQYF.

The V gene is TRBV19, the J gene TRBJ2-1, with a tentative D call TRBD1 (5 bases). This CDR3 spans 16 amino acids. Germline V gives CDR1 LNHDA, CDR2 SQIVND (reference sequence). V was trimmed by 5 bases and J by 1 base, leaving 15 bases between them. The CDR3 reads CASSGASPWSYNEQFF. Here the CDR3 DNA reads TGTGCCAGTAGTGGGGCCTCCCCTTGGTCCTACAATGAGCAGTTCTTC.

The table lists this clone with a count of one. This sequence joins TRBV5-1 and TRBJ2-3; TRBD2 aligns across 16 bases. CDR3 length: 18 amino acids. V lost 3 bases to trimming and J lost 3 bases; unmatched junction nucleotides: 7. CDR1 SGHRS and CDR2 YFSETQ come from the germline V gene. CDR3 region: CASSSGLAGGPLTDTQYF. The CDR3, as DNA: TGCGCCAGCAGCTCGGGACTAGCGGGGGGGCCACTGACAGATACGCAGTATTTT.

V usage is TRBV2 and J usage is TRBJ1-2; 10 nucleotides align to TRBD1. CDR3 length: 12 amino acids. The germline CDR1 and CDR2 sequences are SNHLY and FYNNEI. V dropped 8 bases and J dropped 7; count of bases not matched to a gene: 4. The CDR3 loop is CASPRDRGGYTF. CDR3 in DNA: TGTGCCAGCCCCCGGGACAGGGGTGGCTACACCTTC.

This chain joins TRBV6-6 and TRBJ2-1, with D possibly TRBD2 on 5 matching bases. Germline V gives CDR1 MNHNY, CDR2 SVGAGI (reference sequence). The CDR3 is made up of 14 amino acids. Deletions cut 4 bases from V and 8 bases from J, with 15 bases between. CDR3 nucleotides: TGTGCCAGCAGTTCGTGGGGAGATGCGGATGAGCAGTTCTTC. Translation: CASSSWGDADEQFF.

V is TRBV18 and J is TRBJ2-4, with a weak D call TRBD1 (5 bases). V lost 2 bases, J lost 1 base, and 9 bases lay in between. The CDR3 sequence is 15 residues long. Germline V lookup: CDR1 KGHSH, CDR2 LQKENI. CDR3 sequence reads: CASSPYGAAKNIQYF. As DNA, the CDR3 is TGTGCCAGCTCACCATATGGGGCGGCCAAAAACATTCAGTACTTC.